This section outlines one T cell receptor (beta chain) sequence together with its context. This clonotype was detected ten times or more. Its antigen target is currently unknown. No much larger clone is present one base from it, and per-base qualities are unavailable. These data belong to a study of regulatory T cells in long-lasting Graves disease (dated by TCRdb to the early 2020s). General notes on the study: Patients with newly diagnosed Graves' disease had been on antithyroid drugs for under 3 months. The study was registered as a clinical trial and conducted in China. A total of about 35 samples underwent TCR sequencing, from roughly 13 patients with persistent Graves' disease and approximately 20 patients with newly diagnosed Graves' disease. This study used TCR sequencing and RNA sequencing of peripheral blood to compare persistent Graves' disease patients against newly diagnosed Graves' disease patients.

The time point label here, explained by the study, means: newly diagnosed GD, antithyroid drugs for less than 3 months. For both TCR sequencing and RNA sequencing, RNA was extracted from PBMCs using TRIzol. The diagnosis of Graves' disease followed American Thyroid Association guidelines. Patients were recruited from an endocrinology department in Xi'an, China. From each patient, about 9 milliliters of peripheral blood was collected into an EDTA anticoagulant tube. Ficoll Paque Plus density gradient separation was used to isolate PBMCs, and no further T cell sorting was done. An Agilent 2100 Bioanalyzer and agarose gel were used to check RNA quality, and a NanoDrop 2000 was used to measure RNA concentration. V loses 6 bases, J loses 2 bases, and the germline ends lie 13 bases apart. Its CDR3 holds 14 amino acids, cysteine through phenylalanine. CDR3 DNA only is kept here, 42 bases in frame from base 1.

Receptors were amplified or captured by multiplex PCR. For sequencing, an Illumina HiSeq 4000 was employed. CDR3 regions were amplified by Arm-PCR with iRepertoire HTBI primers to construct TCR beta libraries. Gel purification was performed on PCR products prior to sequencing. The published analysis was carried out like this. Across samples, 60 to 70 TRBV and roughly 15 TRBJ segments were identified and used for gene usage analysis of CDR3 amino acid clonotypes. COPE and FqMerger were used to merge the filtered high-quality paired reads into contigs. BLAST was used to align contigs to the IMGT TRBV, TRBD and TRBJ reference genes, and CDR3 was defined following IMGT. Clonotypes above 0.1% frequency were classified as highly expanded clones. Shannon entropy served as the measure of repertoire diversity, while the Gini coefficient captured V-J evenness. A clonotype was considered public if more than one individual shared it. TCRdb reworked the public reads: Q25 trimming with fastp, MiXCR clone assembly, productive beta chains retained. Each CDR3 protein gets just one entry, which takes the most common genes and DNA from the rows behind it. The authors' filters were not applied to this entry. This sample gives roughly 510,000 distinct CDR3 sequences in total; roughly 16% of them show up just once. Around 12% of the sample comes from the top ten.

The paper as a whole reports these results and caveats: Peripheral blood alone was examined, since thyroid tissue, which constituted the primary lesion, could not be accessed. Lower TCR Shannon entropy and fewer highly expanded clones were observed in persistent Graves' disease patients than in newly diagnosed patients, which suggested clonal expansion. Persistent disease showed preferential use of TRBV28, TRBJ1-2 and TRBJ2-5, whereas newly diagnosed disease favored TRBV20-1 and TRBJ2-1. Sequencing and analysis were limited to the TCR beta chain. As a limitation, the authors acknowledged that the small sample size may reduce accuracy. Patients with persistent disease shared more public clonotypes (about 2,700) than newly diagnosed patients did (around 1,000).

The sample was also linked to a second study, of T cells in Graves' hyperthyroidism and ophthalmopathy. That second report states: Graves' hyperthyroidism was defined as stable when no progression to ophthalmopathy occurred over 18 months of follow-up. Hyperthyroidism patients were newly diagnosed, had a disease duration of under 2 months, and were aged 18 to 65 years. Exclusion was applied to patients with uncontrolled infections, other autoimmune diseases, pregnancy or lactation. Diagnoses relied on clinical symptoms, serum thyroxine and TRAb, thyroid ultrasound and orbital computed tomography. A first-round RT-PCR of the TCR CDR3 used the HTBI primer set with the Qiagen OneStep RT-PCR kit. Most expanded thyroid clonotypes (frequency above 0.001) were also found in blood, which suggests that blood repertoires may mirror thyroid immune responses. A 13 V-J signature model separated ophthalmopathy from stable hyperthyroidism, with approximately 86% sensitivity and roughly 81% specificity in cross-validation and 80%/75% in testing. During validation, the model predicted progression to ophthalmopathy a median of approximately 7 months ahead of onset, with almost 71% sensitivity and around 73% specificity. To identify TCR V-J signatures that set the groups apart, the researchers used a discovery cohort of about a hundred patients, made up of 40 to 45 with Graves' ophthalmopathy and 57 with stable Graves' hyperthyroidism. An independent validation cohort of fewer than 20 hyperthyroidism patients and 17 patients who later progressed to ophthalmopathy tested prospective prediction of ophthalmopathy. The 85 to 100 discovery patients were divided at random into training and test sets in a 7:3 ratio. The study also compared thyroid tissue and blood T-cell repertoires from several Graves' hyperthyroidism patients. After blood sampling, hyperthyroidism patients were treated with methimazole at a starting dose of 30 mg daily, and ophthalmopathy patients were treated with high-dose intravenous methylprednisolone. Libraries were constructed in a second round of multiplex PCR, after which size selection and purification were carried out. Sequencing of the libraries was done on an Illumina HiSeq2000 using paired-end 100 bp reads. SOAPnuke was used to process the raw data, throwing out any read that contained adapters or uncalled bases, had a mean Phred below 15, or lacked an exact constant-primer or identifier match. COPE v1.2.5 was used to merge the high-quality paired reads, and each unique nucleotide sequence was defined as a clonotype. Clonotypes were aligned to IMGT TRBV, TRBD and TRBJ reference segments using MiTCR v1.1. The analysis included only V-J combinations with a frequency above 0.0001, which together covered 99% to 99.2% of the repertoires. A TCS score was defined as the ratio between F50 (clonal expansion) and ExV (chaos), using BLOSUM62-based TCRdist between CDR3 peptides within each V-J. Welch's t-statistics and random forest reduced some 510 V-J features to about 13, which were used in a naive Bayes classifier (R e1071). Sample size was not statistically predetermined, and investigators were not blinded to group allocation. According to the paper, TCR Vbeta CDR3 sequencing was carried out on over 130 peripheral blood samples, which came from 40 to 45 ophthalmopathy, 80 or so hyperthyroidism and about 17 progressor patients.

This specimen consisted of peripheral blood mononuclear cells (PBMCs), obtained at new diagnosis, from a patient treated with antithyroid drugs. This sequence originates from a man younger than 35 with Graves disease. Donor details come from another sample of the same person, matched by shared clones. In this chain, TRBV12-3 or TRBV12-4 is recombined with TRBJ1-1, and possibly TRBD1, on 5 matching bases. The nucleotide sequence is given as TGTGCCAGCAGCCGAAATGGGGGAAACACTGAAGCTTTCTTT. Its product reads: CASSRNGGNTEAFF.